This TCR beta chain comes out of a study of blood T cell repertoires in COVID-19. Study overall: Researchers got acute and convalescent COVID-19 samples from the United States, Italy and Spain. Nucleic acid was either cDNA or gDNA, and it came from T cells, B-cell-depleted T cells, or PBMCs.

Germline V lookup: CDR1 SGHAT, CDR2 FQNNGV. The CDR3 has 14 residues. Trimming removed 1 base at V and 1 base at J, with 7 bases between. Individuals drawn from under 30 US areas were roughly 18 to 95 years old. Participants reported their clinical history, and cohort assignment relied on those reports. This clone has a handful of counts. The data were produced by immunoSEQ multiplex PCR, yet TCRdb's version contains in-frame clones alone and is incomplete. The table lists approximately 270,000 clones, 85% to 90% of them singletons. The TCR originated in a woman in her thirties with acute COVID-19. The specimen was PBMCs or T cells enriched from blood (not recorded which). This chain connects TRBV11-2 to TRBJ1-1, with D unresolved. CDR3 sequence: CASSLGVENTEAFF. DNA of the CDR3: TGTGCCAGCAGCTTAGGAGTAGAGAACACTGAAGCTTTCTTT.